Included here is one TCR beta chain sequence, with context. Its matching antigen is unknown. The data are from a study of T cell responses to AZD1222 COVID-19 vaccine. Overall study results and limits: Close to half of spike-specific TCRs reportedly recognize unmutated variant regions.

Using immunoSEQ multiplex PCR, the repertoire was profiled, and TCRdb retains in-frame clones only, with some absent. The sample lists roughly 100,000 clones; more than 85% were seen once. The sample here was peripheral blood, taken on day 0 of AZD1222 vaccination. This sequence was found in an adult in good health.

The CDR3 DNA is TGTGCCAGCAGCTTGGGGGGGTGGCAGGGGACAAACTATGGCTACACCTTC. Amino acid sequence: CASSLGGWQGTNYGYTF. The chain uses TRBV5-4 and TRBJ1-2, with TRBD1 as a possible D gene (6 bases). Deletions cut 0 bases from V and 2 bases from J, with 17 bases between. CDR1 SGHNT and CDR2 YYREEE come from the germline V gene (reference sequence). The CDR3 totals 17 residues.